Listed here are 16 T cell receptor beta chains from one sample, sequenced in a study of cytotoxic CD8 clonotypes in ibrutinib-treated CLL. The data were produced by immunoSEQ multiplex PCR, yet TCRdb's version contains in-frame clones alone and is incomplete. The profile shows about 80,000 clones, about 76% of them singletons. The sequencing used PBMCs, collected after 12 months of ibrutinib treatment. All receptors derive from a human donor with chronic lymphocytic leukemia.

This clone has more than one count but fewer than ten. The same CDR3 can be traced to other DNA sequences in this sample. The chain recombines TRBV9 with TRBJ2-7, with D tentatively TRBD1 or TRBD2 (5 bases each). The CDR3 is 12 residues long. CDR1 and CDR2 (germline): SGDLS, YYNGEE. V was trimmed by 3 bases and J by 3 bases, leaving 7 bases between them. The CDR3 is CASSGDGYEQYF. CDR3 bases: TGTGCCAGCAGCGGGGACGGCTACGAGCAGTACTTC.

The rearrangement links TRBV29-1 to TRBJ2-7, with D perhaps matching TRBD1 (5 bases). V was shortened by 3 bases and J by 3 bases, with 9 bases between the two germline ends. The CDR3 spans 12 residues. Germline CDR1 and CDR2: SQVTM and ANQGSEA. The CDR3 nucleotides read TGCAGCGTTGAGGACACAGGCTACGAGCAGTACTTC. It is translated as CSVEDTGYEQYF.

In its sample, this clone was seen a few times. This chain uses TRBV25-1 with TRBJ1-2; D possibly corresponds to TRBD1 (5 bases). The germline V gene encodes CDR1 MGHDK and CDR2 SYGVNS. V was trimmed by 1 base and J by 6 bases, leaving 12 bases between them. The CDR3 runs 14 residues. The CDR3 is CASSEFGTHDGYTF. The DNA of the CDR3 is TGTGCCAGCAGTGAATTCGGGACCCATGATGGCTACACCTTC.

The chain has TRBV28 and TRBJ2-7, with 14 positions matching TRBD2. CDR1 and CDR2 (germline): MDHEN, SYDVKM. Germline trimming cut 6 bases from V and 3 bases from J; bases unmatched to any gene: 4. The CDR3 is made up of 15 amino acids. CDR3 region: CASRPTSGGGYEQYF. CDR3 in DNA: TGTGCCAGCAGGCCGACTAGCGGGGGGGGCTACGAGCAGTACTTC.

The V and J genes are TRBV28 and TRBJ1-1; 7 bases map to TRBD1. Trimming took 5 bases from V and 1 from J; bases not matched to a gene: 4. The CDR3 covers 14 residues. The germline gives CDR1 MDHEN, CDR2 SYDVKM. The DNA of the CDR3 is TGTGCCAGCAGTCCCGGGGACAGGAACACTGAAGCTTTCTTT. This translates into CASSPGDRNTEAFF.

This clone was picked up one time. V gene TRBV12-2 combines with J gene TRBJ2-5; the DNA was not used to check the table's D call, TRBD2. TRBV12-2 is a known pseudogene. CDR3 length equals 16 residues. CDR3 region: CASRPPGGLHQETQYF. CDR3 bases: TGTGCAAGTCGCCCACCCGGCGGGCTGCACCAAGAGACCCAGTACTTC.

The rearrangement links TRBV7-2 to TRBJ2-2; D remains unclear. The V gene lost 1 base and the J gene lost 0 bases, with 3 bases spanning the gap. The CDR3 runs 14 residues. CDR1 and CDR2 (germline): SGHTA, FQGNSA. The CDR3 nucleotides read TGTGCCAGCAGCTTAGGTACGAACACCGGGGAGCTGTTTTTT. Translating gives CASSLGTNTGELFF.

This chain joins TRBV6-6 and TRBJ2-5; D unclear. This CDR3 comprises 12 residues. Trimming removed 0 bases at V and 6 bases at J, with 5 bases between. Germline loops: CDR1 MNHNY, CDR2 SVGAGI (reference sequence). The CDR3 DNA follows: TGTGCCAGCAGTTACTCGACCCAGACCCAGTACTTC. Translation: CASSYSTQTQYF.

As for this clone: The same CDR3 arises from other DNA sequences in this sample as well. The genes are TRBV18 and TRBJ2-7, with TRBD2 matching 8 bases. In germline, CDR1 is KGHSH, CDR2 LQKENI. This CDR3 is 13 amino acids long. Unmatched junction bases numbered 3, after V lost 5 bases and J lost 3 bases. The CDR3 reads CASSAGTSYEQYF. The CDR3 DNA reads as TGTGCCAGCTCAGCCGGGACTAGCTACGAGCAGTACTTC.

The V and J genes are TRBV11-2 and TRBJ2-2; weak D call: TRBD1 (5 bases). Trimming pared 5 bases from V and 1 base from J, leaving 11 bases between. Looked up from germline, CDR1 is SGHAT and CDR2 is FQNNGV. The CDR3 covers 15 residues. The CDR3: CASSGADLNTGELFF. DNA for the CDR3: TGTGCCAGCAGCGGGGCGGACCTGAACACCGGGGAGCTGTTTTTT.

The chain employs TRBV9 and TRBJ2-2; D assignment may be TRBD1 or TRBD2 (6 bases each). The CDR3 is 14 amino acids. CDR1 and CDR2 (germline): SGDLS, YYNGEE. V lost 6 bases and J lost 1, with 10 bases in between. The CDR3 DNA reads TGTGCCAGCACCCGGGGGCAGAACACCGGGGAGCTGTTTTTT. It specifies CASTRGQNTGELFF. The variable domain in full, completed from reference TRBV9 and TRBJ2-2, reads DSGVTQTPKHLITATGQRVTLRCSPRSGDLSVYWYQQSLDQGLQFLIQYYNGEERAKGNILERFSAQQFPDLHSELNLSSLELGDSALYFCASTRGQNTGELFFGEGSRLTVL.

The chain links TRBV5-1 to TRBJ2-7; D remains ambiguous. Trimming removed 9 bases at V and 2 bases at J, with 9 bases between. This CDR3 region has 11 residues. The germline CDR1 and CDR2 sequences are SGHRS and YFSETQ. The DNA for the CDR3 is TGCGCCACCCCCCGCCCCTACGAGCAGTACTTC. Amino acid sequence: CATPRPYEQYF.

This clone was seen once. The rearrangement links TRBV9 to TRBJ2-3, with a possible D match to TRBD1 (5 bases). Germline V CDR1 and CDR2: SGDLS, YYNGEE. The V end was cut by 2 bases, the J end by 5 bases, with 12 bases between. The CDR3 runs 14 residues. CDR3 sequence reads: CASSVGPGGDTQYF. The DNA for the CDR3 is TGTGCCAGCAGCGTGGGGCCGGGCGGAGATACGCAGTATTTT.

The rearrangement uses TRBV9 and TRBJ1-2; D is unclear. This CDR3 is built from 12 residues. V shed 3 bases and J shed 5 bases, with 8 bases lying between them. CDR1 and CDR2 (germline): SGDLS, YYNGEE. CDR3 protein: CASSGVAYGYTF. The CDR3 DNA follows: TGTGCCAGCAGCGGTGTCGCTTATGGCTACACCTTC.

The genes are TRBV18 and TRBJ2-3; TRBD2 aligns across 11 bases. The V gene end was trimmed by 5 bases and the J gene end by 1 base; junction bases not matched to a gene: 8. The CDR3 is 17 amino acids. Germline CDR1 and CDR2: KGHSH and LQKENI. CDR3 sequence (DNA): TGTGCCAGCTCAACCTCTCTAGCGGGGGGCGGCACAGATACGCAGTATTTT. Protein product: CASSTSLAGGGTDTQYF.

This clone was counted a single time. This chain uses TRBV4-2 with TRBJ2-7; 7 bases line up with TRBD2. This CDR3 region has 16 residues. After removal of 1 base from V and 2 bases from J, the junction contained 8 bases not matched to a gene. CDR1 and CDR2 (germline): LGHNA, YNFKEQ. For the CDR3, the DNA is TGTGCCAGCAGCCAAGTTTTGGGGGGGTCCACCTACGAGCAGTACTTC. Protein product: CASSQVLGGSTYEQYF.